The TCR beta chain described here comes from a study of blood T cell repertoires in COVID-19. TCRdb's copy holds only in-frame clones and misses some; the assay was immunoSEQ multiplex PCR. This sample has 200,000 to 250,000 clones; about 79% occur once, and the top ten carry about 3.4%. Trimming pared 5 bases from V and 7 bases from J, leaving 15 bases between. CDR1 is SEHNR, CDR2 FQNEAQ, per germline (reference sequence). This CDR3 has 14 amino acids. The sample consisted of PBMCs or T cells enriched from blood (not recorded which). This chain uses TRBV7-9 with TRBJ1-5, with unresolved D. The sequence came from a woman aged 55-69 years who had recovered from COVID-19. For the CDR3, the DNA is TGTGCCAGCAGCCTAGACGGTCTGTTACAGCCCCAGCATTTT. Translating gives CASSLDGLLQPQHF.